This T cell receptor beta chain was found in a study of cytomegalovirus exposure and HLA in healthy donors. Study background: A previous analysis identified 100 million to 120 million unique TCR beta sequences derived from 180 million or so T cells. Study-wide results and limits: The CMV antigen specificity of three CMV-associated chains was confirmed through in vitro analysis. Sequencing artifact likely explains a cluster of highly shared sequence variants.

Germline CDR1 reads MNHEY; CDR2 reads SVGAGI. The ends were cut back, 10 bases at V and 4 bases at J, with 16 bases in the middle. The CDR3 consists of 13 residues. The PCR made use of 60 Vbeta and 13 Jbeta primers. Method: immunoSEQ multiplex PCR; TCRdb's copy keeps in-frame clones and lacks some. Altogether more than 60,000 clones are present, roughly 80% being singletons, with the ten largest covering 2.5% to 3.5%. This clone was observed a single time. What it recognizes is unknown. This clonotype was obtained from a young woman in good health and CMV-seronegative. The sequenced sample was PBMCs. This chain uses TRBV6-5 with TRBJ1-2, with a tentative D call TRBD1 (5 bases). As DNA, the CDR3 is TGTGCCATTTCCCGGGCAGGGATCTATGGCTACACCTTC. The encoded protein is CAISRAGIYGYTF.